These T cell receptor beta chains were read from a single sample in a study of blood T cell repertoires in COVID-19. Sequencing used immunoSEQ multiplex PCR; TCRdb keeps in-frame clones, though not all of them. Of 150,000 to 200,000 clones in the sample, approximately 83% are singletons; the top ten hold roughly 4.9%. Sequenced input: PBMCs or T cells enriched from blood (not recorded which). The source is a man aged 65 to 79 who had been exposed to COVID-19. Each CDR3 is given with its conserved first and last residue. A D gene is named only where the DNA matches it firmly. Expanded clones get a size class; other rows say once, few or many, or leave the size out.

TRBJ2-1	TRBD1	TRBV6-2/TRBV6-3	.	TGTGCCAGCAGTCAAAGGGGACAGGTATTCAATGAGCAGTTCTTC	CASSQRGQVFNEQFF
TRBJ2-5	TRBD1	TRBV15	.	TGTGCCACCAGCAGTCTCCGGGACAGGGGGCGTCGATTACCAAGAGAGGCCCAGTACTTC	CATSSLRDRGRRLPREAQYF
TRBJ2-3	TRBD2	TRBV13	.	TGTGCCAGCAGCGTCACTAGCGGGGTCACAGATACGCAGTATTTT	CASSVTSGVTDTQYF
TRBJ2-1	TRBD1	TRBV5-1	.	TGCGCCAGCAGCTTTATGACAGGGGACAATGAGCAGTTCTTC	CASSFMTGDNEQFF
TRBJ2-4	TRBD1	TRBV5-1	few	TGCGCCAGCAGCCAGGGGGTCGGAGGAGCCAAAAACATTCAGTACTTC	CASSQGVGGAKNIQYF
TRBJ2-7	.	TRBV29-1	.	TGCAGCGCAGGGGACACCACCTACGAGCAGTACTTC	CSAGDTTYEQYF
TRBJ1-4	TRBD1	TRBV30	once	TGTGCCTGGAGTCTACCGGGACAGGGACTTCGGGAAAAACTGTTTTTT	CAWSLPGQGLREKLFF
TRBJ2-3	TRBD2	TRBV29-1	.	TGCAGCCCGGGGGGGCTCCACCCAGATACGCAGTATTTT	CSPGGLHPDTQYF
TRBJ2-2	.	TRBV27	.	TGTGCCAGCAGACAGGCGGTCTCGTGGACCGGGGAGCTGTTTTTT	CASRQAVSWTGELFF
TRBJ2-5	.	TRBV7-3	.	TGTGCCAGCAGCTTAAAGTTCAGCCCCAGGTCGGAGACCCAGTACTTC	CASSLKFSPRSETQYF
TRBJ2-7	TRBD2	TRBV5-5	once	TGTGCCAGCAGCGGGGGACTAGCGGGCAACGAGCAGTACTTC	CASSGGLAGNEQYF
TRBJ1-1	TRBD1	TRBV18	.	TGTGCCAGCTCACCCCCGGCCTGGCAGGGGGCGAACACTGAAGCTTTCTTT	CASSPPAWQGANTEAFF
TRBJ1-4	.	TRBV5-1	.	TGCGCCAGCAGCTTGGCCCTTAATGAAAAACTGTTTTTT	CASSLALNEKLFF
TRBJ1-1	.	TRBV9	.	TGTGCCAGCAGCGTAGGCGGGGGCGGAAGCACTGAAGCTTTCTTT	CASSVGGGGSTEAFF
TRBJ2-2	.	TRBV6-5	.	TGTGCCAGCAGTTACTCGACTAGGAACACCGGGGAGCTGTTTTTT	CASSYSTRNTGELFF